This TCR beta chain was recovered during a study of early T cells in non-severe SARS-CoV-2 infection. The germline V and J ends were trimmed by 6 bases and 0 bases, with 6 bases remaining between them. CDR3 length equals 14 residues. Concerning this clonotype: What it binds is unknown.

Individual cDNA molecules carried attached unique molecular identifiers. TCRdb re-analysed the 5' RACE reads in MiXCR, keeping a single row per CDR3 protein. The repertoire has under 80,000 distinct CDR3 sequences, about an eighth of them found once; the top ten carry around 4.7%. Study results and caveats: Anti-spike CD8 specificities were favored by VDJdb matching, whose results missed private and CD4 specificities.

The chain has TRBV12-3 or TRBV12-4 and TRBJ2-6; D call uncertain. The sample was whole blood. The receptor was isolated from an adult who was a healthcare worker with PCR-confirmed SARS-CoV-2 infection or an uninfected control (not recorded which). CDR3 sequence reads: CASSQVSGANVLTF. The CDR3 nucleotides are TGTGCCAGCAGCCAAGTCTCTGGGGCCAACGTCCTGACTTTC.